This T cell receptor (beta chain) derives from a study of T-cell reconstitution after alpha-beta-depleted transplantation in children. Findings and caveats of the study: After transplant, high TCRbeta diversity at day 60 in some patients arose from surviving recipient T cells and thymic progenitors. After transplant, at about two months, alpha-beta T cells were reportedly derived from several hundred expanded graft clones. One year post-transplant, T-cell counts and diversity were largely derived from T cells produced anew.

This clonotype has ten or more counts. Its antigen is undetermined. The CDR3 loop spans 12 amino acids. The V end was cut by 2 bases, the J end by 4 bases, with 2 bases between. The germline CDR1 and CDR2 sequences are SNHLY and FYNNEI. TCRbeta library preparation incorporated unique molecular identifiers. TCRdb reanalysed the PCR reads using MiXCR and keeps one entry per CDR3 protein. The sample has about 110,000 distinct CDR3 sequences, 5% to 7% seen once. The sample here was PBMCs, mostly from graft donor cells, taken 360 days after TCRalphabeta/CD19-depleted stem cell transplant. This TCR derives from a male patient between 2 and 10 years old who had a stem cell transplant for acute lymphoblastic leukemia, so the T cells may come from the graft donor. The V and J genes are TRBV2 and TRBJ2-2; D ambiguous. DNA of the CDR3: TGTGCCAGCAGTGAATTCACCGGGGAGCTGTTTTTT. The encoded protein is CASSEFTGELFF.